Below, one TCR beta chain is given with its context. The antigen is unknown. The same CDR3 can be traced to other DNA sequences in this sample. This sample was included in a study of shared clonotypes between healthy human individuals. The V segment lost 5 bases and the J segment 4 bases; nucleotides outside the gene matches: 4. The CDR3 totals 12 residues. CDR1 and CDR2 (germline): SQVTM, ANQGSEA. Naive CD8 cells were CD45RO-negative, positively selected for CCR7, excluding terminally differentiated effector memory CD45RA+ cells. Study-wide results and limits: Deeper or shallower sequencing was expected to change how clonotypes are shared among donors. A handful of donors had 5% to 6.5% of their naive CD4 clonotypes in common. Naive subsets usually exceeded memory subsets in estimated richness.

The deep-level immunoSEQ assay was used. Clones were sequenced by immunoSEQ multiplex PCR, and TCRdb holds only the in-frame ones, with some missing. The sample has fewer than 1 million clones, just over 95% seen once; the top ten hold over 0.2%. The genes are TRBV29-1 and TRBJ1-1; 7 bases map to TRBD1. The specimen sequenced was naive CD8+ T cells sorted from blood. This TCR was recovered from a man aged 25 to 45 in good health. The CDR3 DNA reads as TGCAGCGTTACAGGGGAGGGCACTGAAGCTTTCTTT. Translated: CSVTGEGTEAFF.